The present TCR beta chain was sequenced within a study of T cells after somatic rescue of genetic block. Using immunoSEQ multiplex PCR, the repertoire was profiled, and TCRdb retains in-frame clones only, with some absent. The table has approximately 12,000 clones, 71% seen once. Germline CDR1 reads SGHRS; CDR2 reads YFSETQ. V was cut by 0 bases and J by 4 bases, with 14 bases left in between. This CDR3 is built from 15 residues. The genes are TRBV5-1 and TRBJ2-7; weak D call: TRBD1 (6 bases). Specimen: peripheral blood mononuclear cells (PBMCs). The origin of this receptor is a boy aged 5-17 years. CDR3 in amino acids: CASSLAGQLGYEQYF. Written as DNA, the CDR3 is TGCGCCAGCAGCTTGGCCGGACAGTTAGGATACGAGCAGTACTTC.